This T cell receptor beta chain was documented in a study of cytomegalovirus exposure and HLA in healthy donors. Germline V gene lookup returns CDR1 MNHEY and CDR2 SMNVEV (reference sequence). The length of the CDR3 is 12 residues. Trimming pared 3 bases from V and 7 bases from J, leaving 7 bases between. 60 Vbeta and 13 Jbeta primers were used in PCR. Repertoires were generated with immunoSEQ multiplex PCR, while TCRdb's copy carries only in-frame clones and drops some. The data include roughly 220,000 clones; the top ten clones carry around 1.1%. As for this clone: The target antigen is unknown. This specimen includes other DNA sequences encoding the same CDR3.

General study findings and limits: Reportedly, cytomegalovirus status was diagnosed with high sensitivity and specificity. When a later analysis compared HLA-associated TCR beta chains with equally common others, the HLA-associated chains turned out to be more clonally expanded and to have lower generation probabilities. The study listed roughly 160 cytomegalovirus-associated TCR beta chains. Presence/absence comparisons presumed near-even sequencing depth among donors.

The sequenced sample was PBMCs. This chain connects TRBV27 to TRBJ2-1, with TRBD2 as a possible D gene (5 bases). The TCR sequence derives from a girl aged 2 to 9 in good health and CMV-seropositive. The CDR3 protein is CASSFPGNEQFF. The CDR3 DNA is TGTGCCAGCAGTTTTCCGGGAAATGAGCAGTTCTTC.